One sample yielded the 32 T cell receptor beta chains listed below, sequenced in a study of T cells expressing NK-cell markers. TCRdb re-called the 5' RACE reads and shows each CDR3 protein once, DNA omitted. The sample holds a few hundred thousand distinct CDR3 sequences. The sample comprised blood T cells: a sorted CD56 or NKG2C T cell subset, CD4+ or CD8+ T cells, or bulk PBMC T cells (not recorded which). The receptor set was obtained from a man aged 18 to 29 in good health.

The V and J genes are TRBV12-3 or TRBV12-4 and TRBJ1-5; TCRdb's D gene call, TRBD1, goes unchecked for lack of DNA. The CDR3 is 17 amino acids. The CDR3 loop reads CASSPGTGFKANQPQHF.

This chain uses TRBV20-1 with TRBJ1-1; TCRdb proposes TRBD1, but this gene call is untestable without DNA. The CDR3 consists of 15 residues. Germline loops: CDR1 DFQATT, CDR2 SNEGSKA (reference sequence). CDR3: CTVTQGGQLNTEAFF.

The V gene is TRBV12-3 or TRBV12-4, the J gene TRBJ2-5. CDR3 length equals 11 residues. CDR3 sequence reads: CASSSSETQYF.

The rearrangement joins TRBV3-1 to TRBJ1-1. The CDR3 has 14 residues. The germline V gene has CDR1 LGHDT and CDR2 YNNKEL (reference sequence). CDR3 loop: CASSQRQGNTEAFF. Using reference TRBV3-1 and TRBJ1-1 for the parts outside the CDR3, the full variable domain is DTAVSQTPKYLVTQMGNDKSIKCEQNLGHDTMYWYKQDSKKFLKIMFSYNNKELIINETVPNRFSPKSPDKAHLNLHINSLELGDSAVYFCASSQRQGNTEAFFGQGTRLTVV.

The rearrangement joins TRBV30 to TRBJ1-6; without DNA, the TCRdb call of TRBD1 cannot be checked. The CDR3 runs to 13 residues. The germline gives CDR1 GTSNPN, CDR2 SVGIG (reference sequence). CDR3 residues: CAWSPGLGSPLHF.

This chain joins TRBV28 and TRBJ2-7. The CDR3 loop spans 12 amino acids. Germline lookup yields CDR1 MDHEN and CDR2 SYDVKM. CDR3 amino acids: CACGGTTSEQYF.

V is TRBV3-1 and J is TRBJ2-1. This CDR3 has 15 residues. Looked up from germline, CDR1 is LGHDT and CDR2 is YNNKEL (reference sequence). This CDR3 is CASSQDWGGVNEQFF.

This chain uses TRBV15 with TRBJ2-1. The CDR3 consists of 14 residues. Per germline, CDR1 LNHNV and CDR2 YYDKDF (reference sequence). The CDR3: CATSRDGRRNEQFF. The full variable domain, with the rest looked up from reference TRBV15 and TRBJ2-1, is DAMVIQNPRYQVTQFGKPVTLSCSQTLNHNVMYWYQQKSSQAPKLLFHYYDKDFNNEADTPDNFQSRRPNTSFCFLDIRSPGLGDTAMYLCATSRDGRRNEQFFGPGTRLTVL.

The chain has TRBV7-3 and TRBJ2-3; TCRdb designates TRBD2, a call that cannot be tested without DNA. The germline CDR1 and CDR2 sequences are SGHTA and FQGTGA. The CDR3 contains 13 residues. The CDR3: CASSSGTRDTQYF.

This chain connects TRBV10-3 to TRBJ1-1. From germline, CDR1 is ENHRY and CDR2 SYGVKD. The CDR3 runs 13 residues. CDR3 sequence: CAISVDYDTEAFF.

The chain has TRBV5-7 and TRBJ2-6; TCRdb names TRBD1, which stays unverified in the absence of DNA. TRBV5-7 is treated as an ORF (open reading frame) with a function not yet certain. The CDR3 covers 17 residues. This chain's CDR3 is CASSGIRDLAGANVLTF.

J is TRBJ1-5 and V is TRBV24-1; TCRdb's assignment of TRBD1 cannot be checked, as there is no DNA. CDR1 KGHDR and CDR2 SFDVKD come from the germline V gene. CDR3 size: 12 residues. CDR3 residues: CATSAGNQPQHF.

The chain carries TRBV18 and TRBJ1-5. Germline V lookup: CDR1 KGHSH, CDR2 LQKENI. The CDR3 covers 17 residues. The CDR3 here is CASSPRERLDSNQPQHF.

The rearrangement links TRBV6-5 to TRBJ2-3. This CDR3 spans 15 amino acids. Germline CDR1 reads MNHEY; CDR2 reads SVGAGI. The CDR3: CASKSRLLSTDTQYF.

This chain connects TRBV2 to TRBJ2-1; TCRdb lists TRBD1, though no DNA is available to test this call. Germline CDR1 is SNHLY and CDR2 is FYNNEI. The CDR3 is made up of 16 amino acids. CDR3 sequence reads: CASSELVLPGDGEQFF.

The rearrangement links TRBV7-2 to TRBJ2-7; TCRdb gives TRBD1 as the D gene, but with no DNA this cannot be confirmed. The CDR3 runs to 17 residues. Per germline, CDR1 SGHTA and CDR2 FQGNSA. Here the CDR3 reads CASSLIPTGLSSYEQYF.

The chain combines TRBV4-3 with TRBJ2-2; there is no DNA to check the TCRdb D call of TRBD2. This CDR3 spans 14 amino acids. The germline V gene has CDR1 LGHNA and CDR2 YSLEER. This chain's CDR3 is CASSPLGASRELFF.

The chain employs TRBV7-3 and TRBJ2-2; TCRdb names TRBD2, which stays unverified in the absence of DNA. This CDR3 spans 14 amino acids. The V gene's germline CDR1 is SGHTA and CDR2 FQGTGA. The CDR3: CASSKEGPPGELFF.

The V gene is TRBV20-1, the J gene TRBJ2-5; TCRdb reports TRBD1, a call that lacks DNA to check it against. The germline V gene encodes CDR1 DFQATT and CDR2 SNEGSKA (reference sequence). CDR3 length equals 14 residues. This CDR3 reads CSARPTGGHETQYF.

V is TRBV7-6 and J is TRBJ1-1. From germline, CDR1 is SGHVS and CDR2 FNYEAQ. This CDR3 comprises 14 residues. The CDR3 reads CASSSNKVNTEAFF.

The chain links TRBV12-3 or TRBV12-4 to TRBJ2-3. The CDR3 extends over 16 amino acids. The chain's CDR3 is CASSLGLADSTDTQYF.

V gene TRBV15 combines with J gene TRBJ2-3; TCRdb outputs TRBD2, but without DNA this stays unchecked. Looked up from germline, CDR1 is LNHNV and CDR2 is YYDKDF (reference sequence). The CDR3 covers 15 residues. This chain's CDR3 is CATSRDRGSGNTQYF. Supplemented by reference TRBV15 and TRBJ2-3, the full variable domain reads DAMVIQNPRYQVTQFGKPVTLSCSQTLNHNVMYWYQQKSSQAPKLLFHYYDKDFNNEADTPDNFQSRRPNTSFCFLDIRSPGLGDTAMYLCATSRDRGSGNTQYFGPGTRLTVL.

This chain uses TRBV10-3 with TRBJ2-5; TCRdb's D call of TRBD1 is untestable without DNA. The CDR3 covers 16 residues. Germline V CDR1 and CDR2: ENHRY, SYGVKD. The CDR3 region is CATGTGRGVYQETQYF.

This rearrangement joins TRBV7-9 to TRBJ2-5; TCRdb proposes TRBD1, but this gene call is untestable without DNA. This CDR3 is built from 16 residues. Germline CDR1 and CDR2: SEHNR and FQNEAQ (reference sequence). This chain's CDR3 is CASRPPPRELQETQYF.

V is TRBV12-3 or TRBV12-4 and J is TRBJ2-7; the D call from TCRdb, TRBD2, cannot be confirmed without DNA. The CDR3 extends over 14 amino acids. CDR3 sequence: CASTLTSGPYEQYF.

The chain is built from TRBV20-1 and TRBJ1-2; without DNA, the TCRdb call of TRBD1 cannot be checked. This CDR3 is 14 amino acids long. The germline CDR1 and CDR2 sequences are DFQATT and SNEGSKA (reference sequence). The CDR3 protein is CSARDPAGGYGYTF.

CDR3 protein: CASSPRGGQAFF. This chain connects TRBV18 to TRBJ1-1. Germline V gene data show CDR1 as KGHSH and CDR2 as LQKENI. The CDR3 contains 12 residues.

The chain employs TRBV20-1 and TRBJ2-1; TCRdb indicates TRBD1, and absent DNA this call remains unverified. Germline V gene sequence: CDR1 DFQATT, CDR2 SNEGSKA (reference sequence). The CDR3 has 14 residues. CDR3 loop: CSATRDSHYNEQFF.

The CDR3 sequence is CASRRRDSSYEQYF. This rearrangement joins TRBV12-3 or TRBV12-4 to TRBJ2-7; TCRdb's D call of TRBD1 is untestable without DNA. CDR3 length: 14 amino acids.

This chain joins TRBV29-1 and TRBJ2-4; the D call from TCRdb, TRBD2, cannot be confirmed without DNA. The CDR3 length is 15 residues. Germline V gives CDR1 SQVTM, CDR2 ANQGSEA. The CDR3 reads CSVDLAGLAKNIQYF.

This chain links TRBV5-6 with TRBJ1-2. Germline lookup yields CDR1 SGHDT and CDR2 YYEEEE. This CDR3 region has 14 residues. The CDR3 spells CASSFPEGSPGYTF.

The V gene is TRBV7-6, the J gene TRBJ2-3; TCRdb names TRBD1, which stays unverified in the absence of DNA. CDR1 SGHVS and CDR2 FNYEAQ come from the germline V gene. This CDR3 has 14 amino acids. The chain's CDR3 is CASSFQGKSDTQYF.